The present T cell receptor beta chain was sequenced within a study of T-cell memory formation after mild COVID-19. Worth noting for this clonotype: What it binds is unknown.

TCRdb called the 5' RACE reads again in MiXCR, with one record for every CDR3 protein. The sample shows approximately 340,000 distinct CDR3 sequences, roughly 15% of them seen only once. Study findings and constraints: Proof of SARS-CoV-2 specificity was absent for the second-wave clones that crested on day 37.

V lost 4 bases to trimming and J lost 1 base, with 11 bases between them. CDR3 length: 15 amino acids. The germline V gene has CDR1 SGHRS and CDR2 YFSETQ. Source material: PBMCs or a T cell subset sorted from them (not recorded which). The chain is built from TRBV5-1 and TRBJ2-2, with D possibly TRBD2 on 6 matching bases. The clonotype was recovered from a man in his late teens or twenties who had mild COVID-19 (a few samples of this study predate the infection). Cell type and time point are not known. The CDR3 nucleotides read TGCGCCAGCAGCACGAATAGCGGGAACACCGGGGAGCTGTTTTTT. Its translation: CASSTNSGNTGELFF.